The next 18 T cell receptor beta chains were all read from a single sample in a study of PD-L1 blockade in urothelial cancer. Sequencing used immunoSEQ multiplex PCR; TCRdb keeps in-frame clones, though not all of them. The sample contains 100,000 to 150,000 clones, around 86% of which appear only once. Indicated time point: peripheral blood 6 weeks after treatment start. Sequences were derived from PBMCs, sampled around atezolizumab (anti-PD-L1) treatment. These receptors were collected from a man aged 50 or older with urothelial cancer.

This chain connects TRBV19 to TRBJ1-5, with D possibly being TRBD1 (6 bases). The length of the CDR3 is 18 residues. CDR1 is LNHDA, CDR2 SQIVND, per germline (reference sequence). V was trimmed by 2 bases and J by 0 bases, leaving 17 bases between them. The CDR3: CASSILGGAVYSNQPQHF. As DNA, the CDR3 is TGTGCCAGTAGTATATTGGGGGGGGCAGTTTATAGCAATCAGCCCCAGCATTTT.

The CDR3 nucleotides read TGCGCCAGCAGTCAATATGGACAGTATTCCTACGAGCAGTACTTC. Translating gives CASSQYGQYSYEQYF. The chain carries TRBV23-1 and TRBJ2-7; TRBD1 might be the D (6 bases). TRBV23-1 carries the ORF label, with uncertain function. CDR3 length: 15 amino acids. V dropped 1 base and J dropped 1 base, with 11 bases sitting between them.

The CDR3: CASSDRGPAGNTIYF. The CDR3, as DNA: TGTGCCAGCAGTGACAGGGGGCCAGCTGGAAACACCATATATTTT. The genes are TRBV28 and TRBJ1-3; 10 bases are a match to TRBD1. After removal of 5 bases from V and 2 bases from J, the junction contained 3 bases not matched to a gene. This CDR3 is built from 15 residues. CDR1 MDHEN and CDR2 SYDVKM come from the germline V gene.

This rearrangement joins TRBV30 to TRBJ1-6; D not resolved. Germline V gene lookup returns CDR1 GTSNPN and CDR2 SVGIG (reference sequence). The CDR3 runs to 12 residues. Trimming took off 5 bases at V and 7 bases at J, with 9 bases between the two ends. CDR3: CAWGRPNSPLHF. The DNA for the CDR3 is TGTGCCTGGGGCAGGCCGAATTCACCCCTCCACTTT.

The gene calls are TRBV5-1 and TRBJ1-3; D is perhaps TRBD1 (6 bases). Trimming removed 4 bases from V and 0 bases from J, with 14 bases in between. The CDR3 spans 16 residues. Germline V CDR1 and CDR2: SGHRS, YFSETQ. In DNA, the CDR3 is TGCGCCAGCAGCAGGTCGGGGGGCGACTCTGGAAACACCATATATTTT. Protein sequence: CASSRSGGDSGNTIYF.

In its sample, this clone was seen once. The chain carries TRBV2 and TRBJ2-1, with D uncertain. Per germline, CDR1 SNHLY and CDR2 FYNNEI. This CDR3 has 12 amino acids. The ends were cut back, 2 bases at V and 9 bases at J, with 8 bases in the middle. The CDR3 bases are TGTGCCAGCAGTGAACTTACTACTGAGCAGTTCTTC. It specifies CASSELTTEQFF.

This clone was observed a handful of times. V usage is TRBV5-1 and J usage is TRBJ1-1; D is possibly TRBD1 (5 bases). The CDR3 is 15 residues long. CDR1 is SGHRS and CDR2 is YFSETQ in the germline V gene. V shed 0 bases and J shed 4 bases, with 13 bases lying between them. The CDR3 DNA is TGCGCCAGCAGCTTGGATTTCAGGGTCGGCACTGAAGCTTTCTTT. It encodes CASSLDFRVGTEAFF.

This sequence joins TRBV18 and TRBJ2-3; TRBD2 aligns across 15 bases. J lost 1 base, V lost 3 bases, and 2 bases had no gene match. Per germline, CDR1 KGHSH and CDR2 LQKENI. CDR3 length equals 17 residues. In DNA, the CDR3 is TGTGCCAGCTCACCGGGACTAGCGGGAGGACGCACAGATACGCAGTATTTT. The encoded protein is CASSPGLAGGRTDTQYF.

The rearrangement uses TRBV2 and TRBJ2-1; tentatively, D is TRBD2 (5 bases). V lost 7 bases, J lost 3 bases, and 16 bases lay in between. The CDR3 consists of 15 residues. The germline V gene has CDR1 SNHLY and CDR2 FYNNEI. The CDR3 region is CASTSEAVSYNEQFF. The CDR3 DNA is TGTGCCAGCACCTCGGAGGCGGTTAGCTACAATGAGCAGTTCTTC. Supplemented by reference TRBV2 and TRBJ2-1, the full variable domain reads EPEVTQTPSHQVTQMGQEVILRCVPISNHLYFYWYRQILGQKVEFLVSFYNNEISEKSEIFDDQFSVERPDGSNFTLKIRSTKLEDSAMYFCASTSEAVSYNEQFFGPGTRLTVL.

The chain links TRBV30 to TRBJ1-3; TRBD1 matches 9 bases. J gave up 4 bases and V 5 bases, and 3 bases lay outside the gene matches. This CDR3 spans 13 amino acids. The germline gives CDR1 GTSNPN, CDR2 SVGIG (reference sequence). The chain's CDR3 is CAWGQGIGNTIYF. The CDR3, as DNA: TGTGCCTGGGGACAGGGGATCGGAAACACCATATATTTT. Full variable domain (missing parts from reference TRBV30 and TRBJ1-3): SQTIHQWPATLVQPVGSPLSLECTVEGTSNPNLYWYRQAAGRGLQLLFYSVGIGQISSEVPQNLSASRPQDRQFILSSKKLLLSDSGFYLCAWGQGIGNTIYFGEGSWLTVV.

V gene TRBV5-1 combines with J gene TRBJ1-6; 9 nucleotides match TRBD1. CDR1 is SGHRS and CDR2 is YFSETQ in the germline V gene. The V gene end was trimmed by 0 bases and the J gene end by 6 bases; junction bases not matched to a gene: 4. The CDR3 is made up of 16 amino acids. The CDR3 DNA follows: TGCGCCAGCAGCTTGGAGACAGGGGGGGTTAATTCACCCCTCCACTTT. Encoded protein: CASSLETGGVNSPLHF.

The gene calls are TRBV2 and TRBJ2-7, with TRBD1 matching 10 bases. The J segment lost 7 bases and the V segment lost 5 bases, leaving 8 bases of the junction unmatched. This CDR3 comprises 14 residues. Germline CDR1 is SNHLY and CDR2 is FYNNEI. CDR3 sequence reads: CASSRTGGSGEQYF. The CDR3 DNA reads as TGTGCCAGCAGTCGGACAGGGGGGTCGGGAGAGCAGTACTTC.

The chain links TRBV15 to TRBJ2-2; maybe TRBD2 (5 bases). Germline V lookup: CDR1 LNHNV, CDR2 YYDKDF (reference sequence). V lost 0 bases, J lost 2 bases, and 10 bases lay in between. This CDR3 has 16 amino acids. The CDR3 DNA is TGTGCCACCAGCAGAGATGGAGGCCTCAACACCGGGGAGCTGTTTTTT. It translates to CATSRDGGLNTGELFF.

The chain employs TRBV19 and TRBJ1-1; 9 bases are a match to TRBD1. This CDR3 has 14 amino acids. Trimming cost V 8 bases and J 5 bases; bases outside gene matches: 9. Germline V gene data show CDR1 as LNHDA and CDR2 as SQIVND (reference sequence). CDR3 region: CASHTTGGLTEAFF. The CDR3, as DNA: TGTGCCAGTCATACTACAGGGGGCCTGACTGAAGCTTTCTTT.

The table lists this clone with a few counts. The chain uses TRBV28 and TRBJ1-2, with 9 bases that match TRBD1. Germline V gene lookup returns CDR1 MDHEN and CDR2 SYDVKM. Losses at the gene ends were 4 bases for V and 4 bases for J; bases not matched to a gene: 10. This CDR3 is built from 16 residues. The CDR3 sequence is CASSSGDRALVYGYTF. CDR3 in DNA: TGTGCCAGCAGTTCCGGGGACAGGGCCTTAGTCTATGGCTACACCTTC.

The rearrangement joins TRBV6-5 to TRBJ2-1, with 9 bases that match TRBD1. The germline gives CDR1 MNHEY, CDR2 SVGAGI. The CDR3 contains 14 residues. After removal of 6 bases from V and 10 bases from J, the junction contained 10 bases not matched to a gene. CDR3 DNA: TGTGCCAGCAGGCGGACAGGGGTAGGGAAGGAGCAGTTCTTC. This translates into CASRRTGVGKEQFF.

DNA of the CDR3: TGTGCCAGCAGCTCTCTCAGACAGGGGGCTGGTGAGCAGTTCTTC. Its protein is CASSSLRQGAGEQFF. The chain employs TRBV7-3 and TRBJ2-1; 10 bases agree with TRBD1. Germline V lookup: CDR1 SGHTA, CDR2 FQGTGA. V dropped 4 bases and J dropped 9; count of bases not matched to a gene: 9. The CDR3 covers 15 residues.

As concerns this clone: The sample contains more than one DNA sequence encoding this CDR3. This chain uses TRBV6-4 with TRBJ2-1, with a possible D match to TRBD1 (6 bases). With 5 bases removed from V and 0 bases from J, the gap between germline ends came to 11 bases. Germline V gene lookup returns CDR1 MRHNA and CDR2 SNTAGT. CDR3 length equals 15 residues. CDR3 residues: CASSRGSSSYNEQFF. CDR3 in DNA: TGTGCCAGCAGTAGGGGGTCTAGCTCCTACAATGAGCAGTTCTTC.